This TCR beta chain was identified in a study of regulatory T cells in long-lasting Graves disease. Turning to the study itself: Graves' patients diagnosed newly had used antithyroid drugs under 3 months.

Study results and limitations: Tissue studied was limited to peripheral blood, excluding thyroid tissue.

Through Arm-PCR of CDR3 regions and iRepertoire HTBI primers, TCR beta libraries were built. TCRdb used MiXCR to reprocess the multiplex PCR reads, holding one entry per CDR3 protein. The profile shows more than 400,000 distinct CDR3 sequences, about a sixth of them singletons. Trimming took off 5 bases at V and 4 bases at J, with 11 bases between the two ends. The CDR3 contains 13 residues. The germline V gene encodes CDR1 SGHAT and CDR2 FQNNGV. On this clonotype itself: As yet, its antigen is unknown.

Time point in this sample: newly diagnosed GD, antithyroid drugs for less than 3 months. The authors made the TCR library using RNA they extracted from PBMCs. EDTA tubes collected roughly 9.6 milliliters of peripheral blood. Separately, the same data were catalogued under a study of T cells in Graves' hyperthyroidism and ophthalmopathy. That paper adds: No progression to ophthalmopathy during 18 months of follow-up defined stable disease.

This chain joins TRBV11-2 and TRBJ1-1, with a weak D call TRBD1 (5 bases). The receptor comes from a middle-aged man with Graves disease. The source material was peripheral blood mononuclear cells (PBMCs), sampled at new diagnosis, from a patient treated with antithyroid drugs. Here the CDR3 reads CASSQGVITEAFF. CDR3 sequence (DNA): TGTGCCAGCAGCCAAGGGGTAATCACTGAAGCTTTCTTT.